The 15 T cell receptor beta chains given below trace back to one sample, sequenced in a study of T cells after yellow fever vaccination. TCRdb processed the 5' RACE reads anew with MiXCR; each CDR3 protein has one entry. Of around 100,000 distinct CDR3 sequences in the sample, 7.5% to 9.5% were seen once. Material: CD8+ T cells sorted from PBMCs, obtained 45 days after the yellow fever booster vaccination. These receptors came from a man under 40 who received the YFV17D yellow fever vaccine.

This sequence joins TRBV19 and TRBJ2-7, with 9 bases matching TRBD1. With 5 bases clipped from V and 0 bases from J, the junction kept 8 bases outside the gene matches. The CDR3 has 16 residues. Germline-derived CDR1 and CDR2 are LNHDA and SQIVND (reference sequence). The CDR3 loop is CASSVKDRGTSYEQYF. The CDR3 DNA sequence: TGTGCCAGTAGTGTAAAGGACAGGGGAACCTCCTACGAGCAGTACTTC.

V is TRBV12-5 and J is TRBJ2-5, with 9 positions matching TRBD1. This CDR3 has 15 residues. Per the germline V gene, CDR1 is LGHNT and CDR2 is FRNRAP. The ends lost 7 bases at V and 5 bases at J; junction bases unmatched: 11. The chain's CDR3 is CASAAPTGGEETQYF. CDR3 coding DNA: TGTGCTAGTGCCGCACCCACAGGGGGCGAGGAGACCCAGTACTTC.

This clonotype came up many times. The chain is built from TRBV2 and TRBJ2-7; possible D gene TRBD2, 5 bases. The germline gives CDR1 SNHLY, CDR2 FYNNEI. Deletions cut 5 bases from V and 4 bases from J, with 6 bases between. The CDR3 is 11 residues long. The CDR3 reads CASSRGYEQYF. DNA of the CDR3: TGTGCCAGCAGTCGAGGGTACGAGCAGTACTTC. The full variable domain, rest sourced from reference TRBV2 and TRBJ2-7, is EPEVTQTPSHQVTQMGQEVILRCVPISNHLYFYWYRQILGQKVEFLVSFYNNEISEKSEIFDDQFSVERPDGSNFTLKIRSTKLEDSAMYFCASSRGYEQYFGPGTRLTVT.

This clonotype was counted many times. This chain uses TRBV14 with TRBJ2-5, with 8 bases lining up with TRBD1. J gave up 1 base and V 0 bases, and 7 bases lay outside the gene matches. This CDR3 comprises 17 residues. Germline V gene lookup returns CDR1 SGHDN and CDR2 FVKESK. The CDR3 reads CASSQEWGQVIQETQYF. CDR3 nucleotide sequence: TGTGCCAGCAGCCAAGAGTGGGGACAGGTGATCCAAGAGACCCAGTACTTC. Supplemented by reference TRBV14 and TRBJ2-5, the full variable domain reads EAGVTQFPSHSVIEKGQTVTLRCDPISGHDNLYWYRRVMGKEIKFLLHFVKESKQDESGMPNNRFLAERTGGTYSTLKVQPAELEDSGVYFCASSQEWGQVIQETQYFGPGTRLLVL.

This clonotype was found many times. The V and J genes are TRBV20-1 and TRBJ2-7; no definite D call. Germline V gene sequence: CDR1 DFQATT, CDR2 SNEGSKA (reference sequence). There are 11 residues in the CDR3. V dropped 5 bases and J dropped 3 bases, with 8 bases sitting between them. Written as DNA, the CDR3 is TGCAGTGCTGTGCCCTACTACGAGCAGTACTTC. Translated: CSAVPYYEQYF.

This clonotype was recorded many times. This chain joins TRBV20-1 and TRBJ1-5; D is uncertain. V was shortened by 0 bases and J by 1 base, with 16 bases between the two germline ends. Germline CDR1 and CDR2: DFQATT and SNEGSKA (reference sequence). The CDR3 has 17 residues. The CDR3 protein is CSARDMEGGWSNQPQHF. In DNA form, the CDR3 reads TGCAGTGCTAGAGATATGGAGGGCGGGTGGAGCAATCAGCCCCAGCATTTT.

There are a few counts of this clonotype. The J gene is TRBJ1-2, the V gene TRBV20-1; the D is unclear. CDR1 DFQATT and CDR2 SNEGSKA come from the germline V gene (reference sequence). V shed 5 bases and J shed 5 bases, with 15 bases lying between them. This CDR3 has 13 residues. CDR3 sequence reads: CSAHHPSNYGYTF. CDR3 DNA sequence: TGCAGTGCTCACCACCCATCCAATTATGGCTACACCTTC.

This clonotype was counted a few times. The chain joins TRBV9 to TRBJ2-5, with a weak D call TRBD1 (6 bases). V was clipped by 0 bases and J by 5 bases, with 11 bases between them. CDR3 length equals 14 residues. Germline CDR1 and CDR2: SGDLS and YYNGEE. CDR3 nucleotide sequence: TGTGCCAGCAGCGTAGTTGGGGGCGCGGAGACCCAGTACTTC. The encoded protein is CASSVVGGAETQYF.

This clonotype was seen a few times. The chain employs TRBV11-2 and TRBJ2-7; 10 bases map to TRBD2. This CDR3 region has 15 residues. Trimming cost V 5 bases and J 0 bases; bases outside gene matches: 4. The germline V gene has CDR1 SGHAT and CDR2 FQNNGV. In nucleotides, the CDR3 is TGTGCCAGCAGCCAACTAGCGGGAAGCTCCTACGAGCAGTACTTC. Protein sequence: CASSQLAGSSYEQYF.

This clonotype was counted between two and nine times. The rearrangement joins TRBV5-1 to TRBJ2-7; D perhaps matches TRBD2 (5 bases). Per germline, CDR1 SGHRS and CDR2 YFSETQ. CDR3 size: 15 residues. V was cut by 0 bases and J by 6 bases, with 16 bases left in between. CDR3 amino acids: CASSLAPEGGPEQYF. The CDR3, as DNA: TGCGCCAGCAGCTTGGCCCCCGAGGGCGGCCCCGAGCAGTACTTC.

The chain is built from TRBV27 and TRBJ1-5; 7 bases agree with TRBD1. The CDR3 loop spans 14 amino acids. Germline CDR1 is MNHEY and CDR2 is SMNVEV (reference sequence). J was trimmed by 4 bases and V by 5 bases; bases with no gene match: 5. CDR3 region: CASSHGTENQPQHF. The CDR3 DNA sequence: TGTGCCAGCAGTCATGGGACAGAAAATCAGCCCCAGCATTTT.

This clonotype was observed many times. The DNA for the CDR3 is TGCAGTGCTAGAGAGGCACTAGCGGGAGACCCCAATGAGCAGTTCTTC. This sequence encodes CSAREALAGDPNEQFF. The chain couples TRBV20-1 to TRBJ2-1; 11 nucleotides match TRBD2. The germline V gene has CDR1 DFQATT and CDR2 SNEGSKA (reference sequence). Trimming removed 0 bases from V and 6 bases from J; junction bases left unmatched: 7. The CDR3 is 16 residues long.

This clonotype turned up a few times. This chain uses TRBV7-2 with TRBJ2-3; 8 nucleotides agree with TRBD2. Trimming at V came to 1 base and at J to 5 bases, leaving 5 bases not matched to a gene. The CDR3 loop spans 15 amino acids. Germline CDR1 reads SGHTA; CDR2 reads FQGNSA. CDR3 DNA: TGTGCCAGCAGCTTAGGAGCGGGAGATATAGATACGCAGTATTTT. Protein product: CASSLGAGDIDTQYF. The full variable domain, with the rest looked up from reference TRBV7-2 and TRBJ2-3, is GAGVSQSPSNKVTEKGKDVELRCDPISGHTALYWYRQSLGQGLEFLIYFQGNSAPDKSGLPSDRFSAERTGGSVSTLTIQRTQQEDSAVYLCASSLGAGDIDTQYFGPGTRLTVL.

Ten or more counts support this clonotype. The CDR3 DNA sequence: TGTGCCAGTAGTCTCACCGGGACTAGCGGCAATGAGCAGTTCTTC. It codes for CASSLTGTSGNEQFF. This chain uses TRBV19 with TRBJ2-1; 11 nucleotides agree with TRBD2. J gave up 6 bases and V 5 bases, and 6 bases lay outside the gene matches. The CDR3 has 15 amino acids. Per the germline V gene, CDR1 is LNHDA and CDR2 is SQIVND (reference sequence).

This clonotype occurred many times. V gene TRBV25-1 combines with J gene TRBJ2-1; D may be TRBD2 (5 bases). The CDR3 contains 13 residues. Germline V CDR1 and CDR2: MGHDK, SYGVNS. V lost 0 bases to trimming and J lost 10 bases, with 10 bases between them. CDR3 sequence reads: CASSEYASGEQFF. The DNA of the CDR3 is TGTGCCAGCAGTGAATATGCCAGCGGCGAGCAGTTCTTC.